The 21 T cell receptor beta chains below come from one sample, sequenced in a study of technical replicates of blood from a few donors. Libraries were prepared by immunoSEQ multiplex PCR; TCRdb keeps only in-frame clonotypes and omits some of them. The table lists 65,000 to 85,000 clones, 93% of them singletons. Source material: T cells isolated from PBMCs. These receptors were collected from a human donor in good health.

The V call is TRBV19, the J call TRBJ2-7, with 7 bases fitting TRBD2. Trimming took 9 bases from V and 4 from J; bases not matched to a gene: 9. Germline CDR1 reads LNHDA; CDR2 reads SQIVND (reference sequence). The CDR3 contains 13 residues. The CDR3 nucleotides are TGTGCCAGCAACGGGGGGATTGGGTACGAGCAGTACTTC. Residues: CASNGGIGYEQYF.

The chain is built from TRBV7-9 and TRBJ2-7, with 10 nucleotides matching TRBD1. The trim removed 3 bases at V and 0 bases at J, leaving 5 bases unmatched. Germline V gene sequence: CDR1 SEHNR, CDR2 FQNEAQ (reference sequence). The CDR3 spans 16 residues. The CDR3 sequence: CASSLGTGVSSYEQYF. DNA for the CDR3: TGTGCCAGCAGCTTGGGGACAGGGGTAAGCTCCTACGAGCAGTACTTC.

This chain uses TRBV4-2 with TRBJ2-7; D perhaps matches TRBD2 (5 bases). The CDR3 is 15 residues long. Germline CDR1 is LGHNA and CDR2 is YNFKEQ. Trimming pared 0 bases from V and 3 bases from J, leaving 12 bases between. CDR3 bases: TGTGCCAGCAGCCAAGAGGGTCGAGGGATCTACGAGCAGTACTTC. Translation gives CASSQEGRGIYEQYF.

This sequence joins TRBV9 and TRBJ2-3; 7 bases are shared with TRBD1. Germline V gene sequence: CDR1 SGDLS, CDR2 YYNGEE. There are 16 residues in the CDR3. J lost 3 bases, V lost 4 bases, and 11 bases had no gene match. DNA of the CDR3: TGTGCCAGCAGCCCCCCGGGACAGTCGGTAACAGATACGCAGTATTTT. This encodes CASSPPGQSVTDTQYF.

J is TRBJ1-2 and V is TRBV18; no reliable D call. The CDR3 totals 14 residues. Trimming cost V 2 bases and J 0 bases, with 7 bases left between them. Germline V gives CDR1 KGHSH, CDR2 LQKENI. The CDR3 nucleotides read TGTGCCAGCTCACCAATCCAGGCTAACTATGGCTACACCTTC. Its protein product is CASSPIQANYGYTF.

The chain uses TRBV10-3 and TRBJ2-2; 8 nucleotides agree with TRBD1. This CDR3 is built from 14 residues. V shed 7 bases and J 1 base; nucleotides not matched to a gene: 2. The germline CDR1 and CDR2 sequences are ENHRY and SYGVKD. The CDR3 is CAIKGQGNTGELFF. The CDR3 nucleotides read TGTGCCATCAAAGGACAGGGGAACACCGGGGAGCTGTTTTTT.

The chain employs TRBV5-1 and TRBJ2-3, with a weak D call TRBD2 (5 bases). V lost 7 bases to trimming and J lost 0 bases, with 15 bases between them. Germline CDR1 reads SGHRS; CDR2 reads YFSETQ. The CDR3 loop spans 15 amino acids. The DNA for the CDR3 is TGCGCCAGCTCAGACGGGGAGACCAGCACAGATACGCAGTATTTT. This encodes CASSDGETSTDTQYF.

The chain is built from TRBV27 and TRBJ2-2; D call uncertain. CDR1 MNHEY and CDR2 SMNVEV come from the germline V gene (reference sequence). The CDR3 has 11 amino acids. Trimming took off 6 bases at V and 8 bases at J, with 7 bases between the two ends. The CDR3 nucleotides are TGTGCCAGCAGCTCCTATGGGGAGCTGTTTTTT. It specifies CASSSYGELFF.

The DNA of the CDR3 is TGCGCCAGCAGCTCAACCGGGACAGGGGCTTACAATGAGCAGTTCTTC. It specifies CASSSTGTGAYNEQFF. The genes are TRBV5-1 and TRBJ2-1; 10 bases align to TRBD1. The junction had 7 bases not matched to a gene; V was cut back by 3 bases and J by 4 bases. Germline loops: CDR1 SGHRS, CDR2 YFSETQ. The CDR3 loop spans 16 amino acids.

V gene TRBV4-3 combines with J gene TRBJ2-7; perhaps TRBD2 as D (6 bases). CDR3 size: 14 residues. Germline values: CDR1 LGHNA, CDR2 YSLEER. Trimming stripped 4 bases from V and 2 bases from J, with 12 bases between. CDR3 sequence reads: CASSPGLIAYEQYF. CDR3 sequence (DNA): TGCGCCAGCAGCCCAGGACTAATTGCCTACGAGCAGTACTTC.

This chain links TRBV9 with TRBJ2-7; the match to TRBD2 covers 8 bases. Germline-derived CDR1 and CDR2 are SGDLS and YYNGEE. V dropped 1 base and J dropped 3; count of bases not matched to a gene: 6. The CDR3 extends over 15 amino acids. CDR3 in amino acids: CASSVSGSFIYEQYF. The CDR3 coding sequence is TGTGCCAGCAGCGTAAGCGGGAGCTTTATCTACGAGCAGTACTTC.

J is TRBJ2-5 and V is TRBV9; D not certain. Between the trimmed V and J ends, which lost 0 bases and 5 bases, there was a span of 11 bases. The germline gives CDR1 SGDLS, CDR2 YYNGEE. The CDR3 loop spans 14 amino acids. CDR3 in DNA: TGTGCCAGCAGCGTAGATAACTGGTCGGAGACCCAGTACTTC. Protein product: CASSVDNWSETQYF.

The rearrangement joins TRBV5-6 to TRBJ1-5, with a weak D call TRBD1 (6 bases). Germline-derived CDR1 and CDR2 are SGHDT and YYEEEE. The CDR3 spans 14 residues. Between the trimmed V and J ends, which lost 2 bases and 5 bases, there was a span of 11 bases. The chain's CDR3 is CASSLQGSDQPQHF. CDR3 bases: TGTGCCAGCAGCTTACAGGGCTCCGATCAGCCCCAGCATTTT.

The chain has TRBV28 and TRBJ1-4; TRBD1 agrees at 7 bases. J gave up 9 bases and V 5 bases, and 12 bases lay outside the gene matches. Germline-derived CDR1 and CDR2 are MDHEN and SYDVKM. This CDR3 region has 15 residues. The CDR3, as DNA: TGTGCCAGCAGTCCCGTGGACAGGACTCTCCAAAAACTGTTTTTT. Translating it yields CASSPVDRTLQKLFF.

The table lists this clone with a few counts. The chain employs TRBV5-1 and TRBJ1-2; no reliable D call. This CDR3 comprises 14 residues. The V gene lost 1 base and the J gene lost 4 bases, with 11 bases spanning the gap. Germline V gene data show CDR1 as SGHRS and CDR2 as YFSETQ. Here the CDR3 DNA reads TGCGCCAGCAGCTTGTCCCCCGGGAGCTATGGCTACACCTTC. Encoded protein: CASSLSPGSYGYTF.

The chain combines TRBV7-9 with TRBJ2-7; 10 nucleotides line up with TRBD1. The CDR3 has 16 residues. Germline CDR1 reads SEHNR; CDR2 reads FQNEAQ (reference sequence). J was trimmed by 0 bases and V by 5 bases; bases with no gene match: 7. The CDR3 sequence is CASSLKTGGPSYEQYF. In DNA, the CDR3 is TGTGCCAGCAGCCTCAAGACAGGGGGCCCCTCCTACGAGCAGTACTTC. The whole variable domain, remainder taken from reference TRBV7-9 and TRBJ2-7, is DTGVSQNPRHKITKRGQNVTFRCDPISEHNRLYWYRQTLGQGPEFLTYFQNEAQLEKSRLLSDRFSAERPKGSFSTLEIQRTEQGDSAMYLCASSLKTGGPSYEQYFGPGTRLTVT.

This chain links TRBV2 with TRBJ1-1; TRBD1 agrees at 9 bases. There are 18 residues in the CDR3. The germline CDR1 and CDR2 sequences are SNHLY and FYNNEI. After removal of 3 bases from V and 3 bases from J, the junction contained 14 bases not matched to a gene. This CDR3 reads CASSDLLGAGQGYTEAFF. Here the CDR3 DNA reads TGTGCCAGCAGTGACCTACTGGGGGCGGGACAGGGATACACTGAAGCTTTCTTT.

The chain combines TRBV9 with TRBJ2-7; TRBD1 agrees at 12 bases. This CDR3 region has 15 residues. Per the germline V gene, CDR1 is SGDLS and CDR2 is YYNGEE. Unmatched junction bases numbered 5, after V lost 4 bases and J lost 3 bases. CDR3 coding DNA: TGTGCCAGCAGCCTGGGGACAGGGGGCAGCTACGAGCAGTACTTC. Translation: CASSLGTGGSYEQYF.

For the CDR3, the DNA is TGTGCCAGCAGCCCCCTGACTAGCGGGAGGGCTAGCGAGTTCTTC. The encoded protein is CASSPLTSGRASEFF. V gene TRBV11-2 combines with J gene TRBJ2-1; 14 bases map to TRBD2. Germline-derived CDR1 and CDR2 are SGHAT and FQNNGV. Trimming cost V 5 bases and J 14 bases; bases outside gene matches: 11. The CDR3 totals 15 residues.

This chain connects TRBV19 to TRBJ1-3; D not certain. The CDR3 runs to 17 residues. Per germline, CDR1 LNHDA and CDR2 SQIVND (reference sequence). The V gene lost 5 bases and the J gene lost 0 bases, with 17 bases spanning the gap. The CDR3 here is CASSAAGSRNSGNTIYF. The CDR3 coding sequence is TGTGCCAGTAGTGCAGCCGGGAGCCGGAACTCTGGAAACACCATATATTTT.

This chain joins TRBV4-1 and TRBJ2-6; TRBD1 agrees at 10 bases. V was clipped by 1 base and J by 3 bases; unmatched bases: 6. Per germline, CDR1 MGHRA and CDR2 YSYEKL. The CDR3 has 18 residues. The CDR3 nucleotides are TGCGCCAGCAGCCAAGTGAGGACAGGGGGTGATGGGGCCAACGTCCTGACTTTC. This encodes CASSQVRTGGDGANVLTF.